This T cell receptor (beta chain) was identified during a study of metastatic and nonmetastatic thyroid tumors. On this clone itself: Its matching antigen is unknown.

Trimming removed 6 bases at V and 6 bases at J, with 18 bases between. Germline loops: CDR1 MNHEY, CDR2 SVGEGT. The length of the CDR3 is 14 residues. Study-level findings and limits: It was reported that TCR beta diversity was significantly higher in malignant thyroid tumors than benign nodules, in blood and tumor.

Every patient underwent thyroid surgery untreated. As originally analysed: What underpinned the distant-metastasis classifier for papillary thyroid cancer was the set of CDR3 differences across clinicopathological groups. Via MiXCR, TCRdb re-called the PCR reads. The V and J calls here are based on TCRdb, not the publication. The profile shows about 59,000 clones, around 16% of them singletons. This rearrangement joins TRBV6-2 or TRBV6-3 to TRBJ2-7, with a possible D match to TRBD2 (6 bases). The clonotype comes from a male donor with papillary thyroid cancer or a benign thyroid nodule (not recorded which). Some clones in this sample may be carry-over from other donors' samples. Sequencing was performed on blood. The CDR3 coding sequence is TGTGCCAGCAGCCAATCCTCGGAGGGGTGCGAGCAGTACTTC. Its translation is CASSQSSEGCEQYF.